Following are 9 T cell receptor beta chains from one sample sequenced in a study of blood T cell repertoires in COVID-19. Sequenced by immunoSEQ multiplex PCR; TCRdb stores in-frame clones only, minus some. The sample lists about 180,000 clones, roughly 86% occurring once. Sequenced sample: PBMCs or T cells enriched from blood (not recorded which). These receptors all stem from a woman between 25 and 40 years old who had recovered from COVID-19.

The rearrangement joins TRBV5-4 to TRBJ2-3, with 10 bases lining up with TRBD2. CDR1 is SGHNT and CDR2 is YYREEE in the germline V gene (reference sequence). The CDR3 has 15 amino acids. V trimming: 6 bases; J trimming: 0 bases; junction bases outside the gene matches: 4. CDR3 amino acids: CASTQLAGSTDTQYF. The CDR3 nucleotides read TGTGCCAGCACCCAACTAGCGGGAAGCACAGATACGCAGTATTTT.

V usage is TRBV2 and J usage is TRBJ2-7, with D perhaps matching TRBD1 (6 bases). This CDR3 spans 14 amino acids. V was pared by 2 bases and J by 5 bases, with 13 bases between. The germline V gene has CDR1 SNHLY and CDR2 FYNNEI. The CDR3 coding sequence is TGTGCCAGCAGTGAAATCATAGGGGGAAACGAGCAGTACTTC. It specifies CASSEIIGGNEQYF.

The chain employs TRBV6-5 and TRBJ2-7; D gene unclear. Germline V gene sequence: CDR1 MNHEY, CDR2 SVGAGI. This CDR3 contains 15 residues. Trimming shortened V by 0 bases and J by 6 bases, and 15 bases separated the two germline ends. The DNA for the CDR3 is TGTGCCAGCAGTTACTCGTTCGTCTCTGGCTCCGAGCAGTACTTC. Encoded protein: CASSYSFVSGSEQYF.

The gene calls are TRBV5-1 and TRBJ2-1; 8 nucleotides match TRBD2. The CDR3 covers 15 residues. The junction had 6 bases not matched to a gene; V was cut back by 2 bases and J by 5 bases. The germline gives CDR1 SGHRS, CDR2 YFSETQ. CDR3 DNA: TGCGCCAGCAGCTTAGACACTAGCGGCCACAATGAGCAGTTCTTC. It translates to CASSLDTSGHNEQFF.

The chain uses TRBV5-1 and TRBJ2-5; 8 bases align to TRBD2. Germline V CDR1 and CDR2: SGHRS, YFSETQ. V gave up 3 bases and J gave up 5 bases; unmatched junction bases: 12. The CDR3 sequence is 16 residues long. The CDR3 region is CASSSNVAGSWETQYF. The CDR3 DNA reads TGCGCCAGCAGCTCAAATGTAGCGGGAAGTTGGGAGACCCAGTACTTC.

The rearrangement uses TRBV5-4 and TRBJ1-3, with 10 bases that match TRBD1. The CDR3 has 16 amino acids. The germline gives CDR1 SGHNT, CDR2 YYREEE (reference sequence). The trim removed 4 bases at V and 1 base at J, leaving 5 bases unmatched. The CDR3 protein is CASSPGQGISGNTIYF. The CDR3 DNA sequence: TGTGCCAGCAGCCCGGGACAGGGGATTTCTGGAAACACCATATATTTT. The variable domain in full, with the rest retrieved from reference TRBV5-4 and TRBJ1-3, is ETGVTQSPTHLIKTRGQQVTLRCSSQSGHNTVSWYQQALGQGPQFIFQYYREEENGRGNFPPRFSGLQFPNYSSELNVNALELDDSALYLCASSPGQGISGNTIYFGEGSWLTVV.

This chain connects TRBV5-1 to TRBJ2-3, with 13 bases matching TRBD2. Looked up from germline, CDR1 is SGHRS and CDR2 is YFSETQ. V lost 4 bases to trimming and J lost 0 bases; unmatched junction nucleotides: 5. This CDR3 region has 17 residues. DNA of the CDR3: TGCGCCAGCAGCCCCGAGGGACTAGCGGGAAGCACAGATACGCAGTATTTT. This gives the protein CASSPEGLAGSTDTQYF.

The chain employs TRBV24-1 and TRBJ2-2; 13 bases are a match to TRBD2. CDR1 is KGHDR, CDR2 SFDVKD, per germline. With 3 bases clipped from V and 0 bases from J, the junction kept 12 bases outside the gene matches. There are 21 residues in the CDR3. In DNA form, the CDR3 reads TGTGCCACCAGTGATCCCCCCCGGACTAGCGGGAGAGGCCCGAACACCGGGGAGCTGTTTTTT. It codes for CATSDPPRTSGRGPNTGELFF.

The chain has TRBV5-5 and TRBJ2-2; D remains unclear. The CDR3 length is 15 residues. The germline V and J ends were trimmed by 5 bases and 1 base, with 12 bases remaining between them. Germline assignment: CDR1 SGHKS and CDR2 YYEKEE (reference sequence). CDR3 region: CASRPNRMNTGELFF. DNA for the CDR3: TGTGCCAGCAGACCCAACAGAATGAACACCGGGGAGCTGTTTTTT.